The 5 T cell receptor beta chains in this list originate from one sample, sequenced in a study of T cells expressing NK-cell markers. TCRdb reprocessed the 5' RACE reads and stores each CDR3 protein as one record, lacking DNA. This repertoire includes hundreds of thousands of distinct CDR3 sequences. Input material: blood T cells: a sorted CD56 or NKG2C T cell subset, CD4+ or CD8+ T cells, or bulk PBMC T cells (not recorded which). These receptors originate from a woman between 18 and 69 years old in good health.

The gene calls are TRBV4-1 and TRBJ2-1; without DNA, the TCRdb call of TRBD1 cannot be checked. The CDR3 extends over 15 amino acids. CDR1 and CDR2 (germline): MGHRA, YSYEKL. The CDR3 reads CASKPTGALYNEQFF.

The chain joins TRBV21-1 to TRBJ1-5; there is no DNA to check the TCRdb D call of TRBD1. TRBV21-1 is described as a pseudogene. The length of the CDR3 is 16 residues. The CDR3: CASRTADRGLNQPQHF.

The chain has TRBV7-9 and TRBJ2-1; TCRdb indicates TRBD2, and absent DNA this call remains unverified. The CDR3 spans 12 residues. From germline, CDR1 is SEHNR and CDR2 FQNEAQ (reference sequence). The CDR3 loop reads CAVRAIYYEQFF.

This rearrangement joins TRBV7-2 to TRBJ1-2; TCRdb's D call of TRBD1 is untestable without DNA. From germline, CDR1 is SGHTA and CDR2 FQGNSA. This CDR3 comprises 17 residues. The chain's CDR3 is CASSLAGRGRSNYGYTF.

The CDR3 reads CASSSGDRSTGELFF. The chain is built from TRBV5-5 and TRBJ2-2; TCRdb calls TRBD1, which cannot be checked without DNA. Looked up from germline, CDR1 is SGHKS and CDR2 is YYEKEE (reference sequence). The CDR3 totals 15 residues.